These 8 T cell receptor beta chains were sequenced from one sample in a study of blood T cell repertoires in COVID-19. Data came from immunoSEQ multiplex PCR; TCRdb stores just in-frame clones and leaves some out. The data show more than 80,000 clones, roughly 89% seen once. Sequencing was done on a sample of peripheral blood. The origin of the receptors is a woman in her sixties with COVID-19, enrolled during active disease.

This clone was counted once. CDR3: CASSYSLTGRNQPQHF. For the CDR3, the DNA is TGTGCCAGCAGTTACAGTCTCACGGGTAGGAATCAGCCCCAGCATTTT. The rearrangement uses TRBV6-2 or TRBV6-3 and TRBJ1-5; D uncertain. This CDR3 contains 16 residues. Trimming stripped 2 bases from V and 4 bases from J, with 15 bases between. Germline V CDR1 and CDR2: MNHEY, SVGEGT.

V and J are TRBV4-3 and TRBJ1-6; the D is unclear. CDR3 length equals 15 residues. Germline lookup yields CDR1 LGHNA and CDR2 YSLEER. Trimming cost V 1 base and J 10 bases, with 14 bases left between them. CDR3 sequence (DNA): TGCGCCAGCAGCCAAGCCGCAGCGGTTCGCTCACCCCTCCACTTT. Amino acid sequence: CASSQAAAVRSPLHF.

The CDR3: CSVATGWDTGELFF. In nucleotides, the CDR3 is TGCAGCGTTGCGACAGGGTGGGACACCGGGGAGCTGTTTTTT. The chain carries TRBV29-1 and TRBJ2-2, with 7 nucleotides matching TRBD1. V lost 4 bases and J lost 3; bases outside the gene matches: 5. This CDR3 is 14 amino acids long. CDR1 is SQVTM, CDR2 ANQGSEA, per germline.

This chain joins TRBV7-9 and TRBJ2-3; 8 positions agree with TRBD2. This CDR3 contains 14 residues. Germline CDR1 is SEHNR and CDR2 is FQNEAQ (reference sequence). V dropped 4 bases and J dropped 4; count of bases not matched to a gene: 4. The CDR3 DNA reads TGTGCCAGCAGCTCCGGACTAGCCCCAGATACGCAGTATTTT. Its translation is CASSSGLAPDTQYF.

The V and J genes are TRBV13 and TRBJ1-1; D is unresolved. V lost 5 bases and J lost 3, with 19 bases in between. CDR3 length: 16 residues. CDR1 PRHDT and CDR2 FYEKMQ come from the germline V gene (reference sequence). The CDR3 region has the DNA TGTGCCAGCAGCCCGATGGGGAGAGGGCCGGACACTGAAGCTTTCTTT. Residues: CASSPMGRGPDTEAFF. The whole variable domain, remainder taken from reference TRBV13 and TRBJ1-1, is AAGVIQSPRHLIKEKRETATLKCYPIPRHDTVYWYQQGPGQDPQFLISFYEKMQSDKGSIPDRFSAQQFSDYHSELNMSSLELGDSALYFCASSPMGRGPDTEAFFGQGTRLTVV.

The chain combines TRBV27 with TRBJ1-5; D not resolved. This CDR3 comprises 13 residues. Trimming took off 3 bases at V and 4 bases at J, with 7 bases between the two ends. Germline CDR1 is MNHEY and CDR2 is SMNVEV (reference sequence). CDR3 DNA sequence: TGTGCCAGCAGTTTCCGCGAAAATCAGCCCCAGCATTTT. This gives the protein CASSFRENQPQHF.

The V and J genes are TRBV4-1 and TRBJ1-2; 7 bases align to TRBD1. Germline V lookup: CDR1 MGHRA, CDR2 YSYEKL. The CDR3 is made up of 13 amino acids. J was trimmed by 14 bases and V by 0 bases; bases with no gene match: 9. CDR3 in DNA: TGCGCCAGCAGCCAAGATCGGACAGGCATGCTTACCTTC. Protein product: CASSQDRTGMLTF.

The rearrangement links TRBV5-4 to TRBJ2-1, with TRBD1 matching over 8 bases. The V and J ends lost 4 bases and 4 bases, in that order; junction bases with no gene match: 7. The CDR3 covers 15 residues. The germline CDR1 and CDR2 sequences are SGHNT and YYREEE (reference sequence). For the CDR3, the DNA is TGTGCCAGCAGCCAAAGACAGGGGAGTTACAATGAGCAGTTCTTC. This gives the protein CASSQRQGSYNEQFF.